These 22 T cell receptor beta chains originate from one sample sequenced in a study of breast tumors, draining lymph nodes, adjacent tissues. TCRdb reprocessed the multiplex PCR reads with MiXCR, giving one entry per CDR3 protein. The sample lists approximately 63,000 distinct CDR3 sequences; less than 75% were seen once. Material: breast tumor tissue. Receptors originate from a female donor with breast cancer. Some clones in this sample may be carry-over from other donors' samples.

With regard to this clonotype: An end of the junction differs from the germline gene, which may be a read error. The V call is TRBV6-6, the J call TRBJ1-4; D might be TRBD1 (5 bases). This CDR3 contains 16 residues. The germline V gene encodes CDR1 MNHNY and CDR2 SVGAGI (reference sequence). In DNA form, the CDR3 reads TGTGCCAGCAGTTACGTGGACATCGCAACTAATGAAAAACTGCTTTTT. It is translated as CASSYVDIATNEKLLF.

This clonotype was picked up many times. The chain carries TRBV28 and TRBJ1-6; TRBD1 aligns across 10 bases. The CDR3 spans 15 residues. Germline CDR1 reads MDHEN; CDR2 reads SYDVKM. V dropped 8 bases and J dropped 7; count of bases not matched to a gene: 8. CDR3: CASGVPGQGNSPLHF. CDR3 in DNA: TGTGCCAGCGGAGTACCGGGACAGGGGAATTCACCCCTCCACTTT.

Of note for this clonotype: A clone one base away is much larger, so this may be a read error. The chain links TRBV18 to TRBJ2-7; 8 bases line up with TRBD1. The ends lost 2 bases at V and 7 bases at J; junction bases unmatched: 19. Germline CDR1 KGHSH, CDR2 LQKENI. This CDR3 has 18 amino acids. The CDR3 DNA follows: TGTGCCAGCTCACCAATCGTCCGGACAGGGCGGGGTAAGAATGAGCAGTACTTC. This codes for CASSPIVRTGRGKNEQYF.

The count of this clonotype is one. The chain is built from TRBV19 and TRBJ2-7; D gene ambiguous. The CDR3 consists of 14 residues. The germline V and J ends were trimmed by 9 bases and 1 base, with 16 bases remaining between them. The germline gives CDR1 LNHDA, CDR2 SQIVND (reference sequence). Here the CDR3 reads CASWRLGQSYEQYV. The CDR3 DNA sequence: TGTGCCAGCTGGCGGTTAGGCCAATCCTACGAGCAGTACGTC.

This chain connects TRBV5-4 to TRBJ2-1; TRBD2 aligns across 8 bases. The ends lost 4 bases at V and 7 bases at J; junction bases unmatched: 7. The CDR3 spans 14 residues. Germline V gene lookup returns CDR1 SGHNT and CDR2 YYREEE (reference sequence). CDR3: CASSLGGTRNEQFF. CDR3 DNA sequence: TGTGCCAGCAGCCTTGGCGGGACTAGAAATGAGCAGTTCTTC.

This chain joins TRBV11-2 and TRBJ1-3, with 9 positions matching TRBD1. The V and J ends lost 0 bases and 9 bases, in that order; junction bases with no gene match: 6. The length of the CDR3 is 15 residues. Per germline, CDR1 SGHAT and CDR2 FQNNGV. This chain's CDR3 is CASSLDTTGGLTIYF. DNA of the CDR3: TGTGCCAGCAGCTTAGATACAACAGGGGGCCTCACCATATATTTT. The full variable domain, completed using reference TRBV11-2 and TRBJ1-3, is EAGVAQSPRYKIIEKRQSVAFWCNPISGHATLYWYQQILGQGPKLLIQFQNNGVVDDSQLPKDRFSAERLKGVDSTLKIQPAKLEDSAVYLCASSLDTTGGLTIYFGEGSWLTVV.

Remarks on this clonotype: It is unclear where the CDR3 begins or ends on the DNA, so no DNA is shown, and the CDR3 is as TCRdb lists it. The chain couples TRBV29-1 to TRBJ2-1; the D call TRBD2 from the table was never checked on the DNA. Including both end residues, the CDR3 is 23 amino acids long. Germline CDR1 and CDR2: SQVTM and ANQGSEA. The CDR3 region is CSVVYYFCASSPGTSGRSNEQFF.

In this sample, this clonotype turned up once. This chain joins TRBV5-6 and TRBJ2-1; 9 nucleotides align to TRBD2. Trimming cost V 1 base and J 8 bases; bases outside gene matches: 7. The CDR3 covers 15 residues. CDR1 and CDR2 (germline): SGHDT, YYEEEE. The CDR3 protein is CASSLLGLAGDEQFF. The CDR3 coding sequence is TGTGCCAGCAGCTTGCTGGGACTAGCAGGTGATGAGCAGTTCTTC.

The chain has TRBV18 and TRBJ2-7; D may correspond to TRBD1 or TRBD2 (5 bases each). The CDR3 is 14 residues long. The V end lost 3 bases, the J end lost 6 bases, and 15 bases lay between the germline ends. Germline CDR1 and CDR2: KGHSH and LQKENI. As DNA, the CDR3 is TGTGCCAGCTCACCTATATCCGGGACCCTCGAGCAGTACTTC. Amino acids: CASSPISGTLEQYF.

This clonotype was seen ten or more times. The rearrangement joins TRBV4-3 to TRBJ2-3, with D uncertain. The V gene lost 1 base and the J gene lost 9 bases, with 17 bases spanning the gap. This CDR3 is built from 15 residues. From germline, CDR1 is LGHNA and CDR2 YSLEER. The CDR3 DNA reads TGCGCCAGCAGCCAAGGAGACGGTAGTAGTAGCACGCAGTATTTT. Its translation: CASSQGDGSSSTQYF.

The chain links TRBV5-1 to TRBJ2-7, with 10 nucleotides matching TRBD1. V trimming: 7 bases; J trimming: 6 bases; junction bases outside the gene matches: 13. The CDR3 length is 15 residues. Germline V gene sequence: CDR1 SGHRS, CDR2 YFSETQ. The DNA for the CDR3 is TGCGCCAGCTGCTCCGCACTGGGGACAGGGGTCGAGCAGTACTTC. Amino acid sequence: CASCSALGTGVEQYF.

Worth noting for this clonotype: One end of the junction fails to match germline, which may point to a read error. The chain is built from TRBV7-6 and TRBJ2-3, with 13 positions matching TRBD2. Germline V gene data show CDR1 as SGHVS and CDR2 as FNYEAQ. The CDR3 runs 17 residues. CDR3 DNA sequence: TGTGCCAGCAGCTCGTTGAGGACAGACGGACTAGCGGGGGCCAACCACTTT. As protein: CASSSLRTDGLAGANHF.

This sequence joins TRBV10-2 and TRBJ2-7, with D perhaps being TRBD1 or TRBD2 (7 bases each). Germline CDR1 WSHSY, CDR2 SAAADI. The V end lost 0 bases, the J end lost 1 base, and 16 bases lay between the germline ends. The CDR3 contains 17 residues. The CDR3 spells CASSESRPAGQSYEQYF. The CDR3 bases are TGCGCCAGCAGTGAGTCCAGGCCAGCGGGACAGTCCTACGAGCAGTACTTC.

The chain employs TRBV11-2 and TRBJ2-7, with D unclear. The V gene lost 7 bases and the J gene lost 1 base, with 11 bases spanning the gap. Per the germline V gene, CDR1 is SGHAT and CDR2 is FQNNGV. This CDR3 is built from 13 residues. The CDR3 DNA reads as TGTGCCAGCATTAGGGTGGGGTCCTACGAGCAGTACTTC. Its translation is CASIRVGSYEQYF.

This clonotype has at least ten counts. This sequence joins TRBV6-5 and TRBJ1-2; no reliable D call. The germline V and J ends were trimmed by 5 bases and 1 base, with 11 bases remaining between them. Germline CDR1 and CDR2: MNHEY and SVGAGI. CDR3 size: 14 residues. The CDR3 protein is CASSPPRVNYGYTF. DNA for the CDR3: TGTGCCAGCAGTCCTCCGCGTGTTAACTATGGCTACACCTTC.

Comment on this clonotype: A much larger clone differs by one base, so this may be a read error. The chain uses TRBV6-5 and TRBJ2-2; D possibly corresponds to TRBD1 (6 bases). V was shortened by 5 bases and J by 6 bases, with 19 bases between the two germline ends. The CDR3 has 16 amino acids. Germline V gene sequence: CDR1 MNHEY, CDR2 SVGAGI. The CDR3 region has the DNA TGTGCCAGCAGTCCCCGGGACACCTTAGATGCCGGGGAGCTGTTTTTT. Protein product: CASSPRDTLDAGELFF.

Only a few counts were recorded for this clonotype. The chain is built from TRBV28 and TRBJ1-2, with D possibly matching TRBD1 (5 bases). Trimming took 5 bases from V and 3 from J, leaving 16 bases between them. Per germline, CDR1 MDHEN and CDR2 SYDVKM. The CDR3 is 15 amino acids. As DNA, the CDR3 is TGTGCCAGCAGTCCCCAGGGCGGTGATGACTATGGCTACACCTTC. Protein sequence: CASSPQGGDDYGYTF.

In the case of this clonotype: The DNA is omitted, as the CDR3 cannot be located on it reliably, and the CDR3 follows TCRdb's listing. The chain combines TRBV7-4 with TRBJ2-7; TRBD1, the table's D call, lacks a check against the DNA. The CDR3 contains 24 residues when both ends are counted. CDR1 and CDR2 (germline): SGHVT, SQSDAQ. Here the CDR3 reads CASSKDRGCSTSAVRHLGLYEQYF.

The sample holds many counts of this clonotype. The rearrangement links TRBV7-2 to TRBJ2-3; no clear D gene. This CDR3 contains 15 residues. The germline CDR1 and CDR2 sequences are SGHTA and FQGNSA. Trimming left V 0 bases short and J 0 bases short, with 7 bases between. This CDR3 is CASSLALLSTDTQYF. DNA for the CDR3: TGTGCCAGCAGCTTAGCGCTTCTGAGCACAGATACGCAGTATTTT.

This clonotype was recorded a few times. This chain links TRBV2 with TRBJ1-4; a possible D gene is TRBD1 (6 bases). There are 14 residues in the CDR3. Germline V gene sequence: CDR1 SNHLY, CDR2 FYNNEI. Trimming shortened V by 4 bases and J by 8 bases, and 14 bases separated the two germline ends. CDR3 nucleotides: TGTGCCAGCAGTGCAGGACAGACCGGGGAAAAACTGTTTTTT. It yields the protein CASSAGQTGEKLFF.

Notes on this clonotype: Being one base from a much bigger clone, this may be a read error. This chain joins TRBV20-1 and TRBJ1-2, with TRBD1 as a possible D gene (6 bases). The V end was cut by 3 bases, the J end by 7 bases, with 18 bases between. The length of the CDR3 is 14 residues. The germline V gene has CDR1 DFQATT and CDR2 SNEGSKA (reference sequence). CDR3 protein: CSARGDTTAAGYTF. CDR3 nucleotide sequence: TGCAGTGCTAGGGGGGACACCACGGCGGCTGGCTACACCTTC.

This clonotype appeared many times. CDR3 sequence reads: CASNGRSSYEQYF. The CDR3 DNA reads as TGTGCCAGCAATGGACGATCCTCCTACGAGCAGTACTTC. J is TRBJ2-7 and V is TRBV2; D not resolved. Per the germline V gene, CDR1 is SNHLY and CDR2 is FYNNEI. The CDR3 length is 13 residues. V was trimmed by 7 bases and J by 0 bases, leaving 10 bases between them.